A selection of T cell receptor beta chains follows, all from one sample in a study of shared clonotypes between healthy human individuals. Clones were sequenced by immunoSEQ multiplex PCR, and TCRdb holds only the in-frame ones, with some missing. The sample lists about 2 million clones, approximately 94% occurring once. The sample taken for sequencing was naive CD8+ T cells sorted from blood. Receptors were obtained from a man between 18 and 29 years old in good health. The CDR3 runs from the conserved cysteine through the conserved F or W. Fields, in order: V gene, CDR3 protein.

>TRBV6-6
CASSYRGQGLKPQHF
>TRBV6-6
CASSYDRWEQYF
>TRBV5-6
CASSDQGYEQYF
>TRBV14
CASSGVSTGRGYTF
>TRBV5-4
CASSLRTGDGYYGYTF
>TRBV13
CASSGGPRGNEQFF
>TRBV28
CASSFRPTGELFF
>TRBV6-5
CASSYSRGWLFF
>TRBV29-1
CSVEVTGRVGTGELFF
>TRBV27
CASSRAGLENNSPLHF
>TRBV29-1
CSVEDGGSYEQYF
>TRBV13
CASSLASGRAWETQYF
>TRBV4-1
CASSQGVYGYTF
>TRBV6-5
CASSYTLGDNEKLFF
>TRBV27
CASSLLKENTGELFF
>TRBV19
CASSALTGPTYEQYF
>TRBV6-1
CASSVLLMDTQYF
>TRBV27
CASSPTLAGYQFEQFF
>TRBV27
CASSYSGRASPPDTQYF
>TRBV4-1
CASSQDATGVSTEAFF
>TRBV19
CASSIAGEAFF
>TRBV10-3
CAIGDRDLSYEQYF
>TRBV7-9
CASSRGQGFIEKLFF
>TRBV4-3
CASSQGRDSQETQYF
>TRBV4-1
CASSHPRTSGIYNEQFF
>TRBV19
CASSIDWEQPQHF
>TRBV11-2
CASTPWGGEETQYF
>TRBV29-1
CSVDKGTGGSTDTQYF
>TRBV11-2
CASGEMGGETYEQYF
>TRBV28
CASSWTSGGAIETDTQYF
>TRBV7-9
CASSFTAGVLLYEQYF
>TRBV11-2
CASRFWGVDTQYF
>TRBV5-4
CASSLRNGFYGYTF
>TRBV6-1
CASSEHRGDLSNQPQHF
>TRBV18
CASSPDSSYEQYF
>TRBV5-1
CASMEDRAINTEAFF
>TRBV4-1
CASSQVSSDEQYF
>TRBV19
CASSDGFYEQYF
>TRBV5-8
CASSLGSNYEQYF
>TRBV10-3
CAISGGQGASSYEQYF